The T cell receptor beta chain described here comes from a study of brain T cells in children with intractable seizures. In germline, CDR1 is LGHNA, CDR2 YNFKEQ. The CDR3 is 15 residues long. V lost 1 base, J lost 7 bases, and 9 bases stayed unmatched. The count of this clone is one. Data came from immunoSEQ multiplex PCR; TCRdb stores just in-frame clones and leaves some out. This table holds 95,000 to 120,000 clones, 90% to 95% found once. This clonotype originated in a boy in the first two years of life with hemimegalencephaly and intractable seizures. This chain connects TRBV4-2 to TRBJ2-7, with TRBD2 identical over 8 bases. Here the sequenced sample was peripheral blood, taken at surgery. The CDR3 protein is CASSQGEGLVWEQYF. CDR3 in DNA: TGTGCCAGCAGCCAAGGGGAGGGACTAGTGTGGGAGCAGTACTTC.